The 9 T cell receptor beta chains listed next were all sequenced from one sample in a study of persistence of HIV-infected CD4 T cells. The stimulus was an HIV-1 Gag 15-mer peptide pool, about 1 ug/peptide/mL. Responding CD4+ T cells were sorted by upregulation of both CD40 ligand and CD69. These receptors have no known antigen. The immunoSEQ assay was version 4, run in survey mode. Here immunoSEQ multiplex PCR was the method, and the copy in TCRdb shows in-frame clones only, minus some. The table lists about 32,000 clones, approximately 70% of them singletons, with roughly 1.4% in the top ten. Material: CD4+ T cells sorted from PBMCs after roughly 18-hour stimulation, obtained from a patient who received antiretroviral therapy. These receptors were obtained from an adult man with HIV who was CMV-seropositive.

The chain uses TRBV7-9 and TRBJ1-2, with TRBD1 matching 9 bases. After removal of 3 bases from V and 6 bases from J, the junction contained 5 bases not matched to a gene. This CDR3 has 14 amino acids. Germline V gene sequence: CDR1 SEHNR, CDR2 FQNEAQ (reference sequence). This CDR3 is CASSLTGGENGYTF. CDR3 DNA: TGTGCCAGCAGCTTGACAGGGGGGGAGAATGGCTACACCTTC.

This clone occurred once. V gene TRBV9 combines with J gene TRBJ2-2, with a weak D call TRBD1 (6 bases). V was clipped by 0 bases and J by 2 bases, with 20 bases between them. Germline loops: CDR1 SGDLS, CDR2 YYNGEE. The CDR3 covers 19 residues. Here the CDR3 DNA reads TGTGCCAGCAGCGTAGGGGCACGAAGGGGCAGGGGAAACACCGGGGAGCTGTTTTTT. It codes for CASSVGARRGRGNTGELFF.

This chain connects TRBV7-2 to TRBJ1-2; no firm D call. Germline V gene lookup returns CDR1 SGHTA and CDR2 FQGNSA. V lost 1 base, J lost 6 bases, and 12 bases lay in between. The CDR3 spans 14 residues. The CDR3 DNA reads TGTGCCAGCAGCTTAGTGGCAGGTTCTCATGGCTACACCTTC. Amino acids: CASSLVAGSHGYTF.

This clone has just a few counts. V gene TRBV3-1 (or the pseudogene TRBV3-2) combines with J gene TRBJ1-5, with no clear D. Trimming took off 0 bases at V and 9 bases at J, with 12 bases between the two ends. The germline CDR1 and CDR2 sequences are LGHDT and YNNKEL (reference sequence). This CDR3 is built from 14 residues. CDR3 coding DNA: TGTGCCAGCAGCCAAGATGTCTCCAGAGGGCCCCAGCATTTT. It specifies CASSQDVSRGPQHF.

The chain recombines TRBV5-1 with TRBJ1-2, with no clear D. Germline assignment: CDR1 SGHRS and CDR2 YFSETQ. The CDR3 covers 12 residues. Trimming left V 5 bases short and J 1 base short, with 6 bases between. Here the CDR3 DNA reads TGCGCCAGCAGTACAGATAACTATGGCTACACCTTC. It encodes CASSTDNYGYTF.

V and J are TRBV5-1 and TRBJ2-5, with D possibly matching TRBD2 (6 bases). Trimming cost V 2 bases and J 3 bases, with 11 bases left between them. This CDR3 spans 14 amino acids. CDR1 and CDR2 (germline): SGHRS, YFSETQ. CDR3 amino acids: CASSLGTGEETQYF. CDR3 coding DNA: TGCGCCAGCAGCTTAGGGACGGGGGAAGAGACCCAGTACTTC.

This clone was counted a few times. The J gene is TRBJ2-7, the V gene TRBV5-1, with D tentatively TRBD1 (6 bases). CDR3 length equals 14 residues. The germline V and J ends were trimmed by 0 bases and 5 bases, with 12 bases remaining between them. Looked up from germline, CDR1 is SGHRS and CDR2 is YFSETQ. The CDR3 DNA is TGCGCCAGCAGCTTGGGGGGGCCGGAGGACGAGCAGTACTTC. This codes for CASSLGGPEDEQYF.

The gene calls are TRBV15 and TRBJ2-2; a possible D gene is TRBD1 (7 bases). The germline V gene encodes CDR1 LNHNV and CDR2 YYDKDF (reference sequence). Trimming stripped 7 bases from V and 5 bases from J, with 14 bases between. The CDR3 is 14 amino acids. CDR3 DNA sequence: TGTGCCACCAAACCAGGGGGGCCAACCGGGGAGCTGTTTTTT. As protein: CATKPGGPTGELFF.

The rearrangement joins TRBV4-1 to TRBJ2-3; D unclear. V shed 4 bases and J shed 2 bases, with 7 bases lying between them. The V gene's germline CDR1 is MGHRA and CDR2 YSYEKL. The CDR3 is 13 amino acids. The CDR3 is CASSPLHTDTQYF. As DNA, the CDR3 is TGCGCCAGCAGCCCTCTCCACACAGATACGCAGTATTTT.